The subject of this entry is one TCR beta chain. Many counts were recorded for this clonotype. Its antigen is still unknown. Base qualities are not provided; no much larger clone lies one nucleotide away. In the study, sorted CD4+ and CD8+ blood T cells from patients with severe aplastic anemia and from healthy subjects underwent deep sequencing of TCR repertoires. Ficoll-Paque density gradient centrifugation was used to isolate peripheral blood mononuclear cells. Before DNA extraction, CD4+ and CD8+ T cells were sorted with FACS or magnetic beads. This record comes from a study of CD8+CD57+ T cells in acquired aplastic anemia (dated by TCRdb to between 2018 and 2020). Broadly, across the study: Extracted DNA from sorted CD4+ and CD8+ cells averaged 3.2 ug, ranging from about 0.18 to 27.4 ug.

Results the study describes overall, beyond this receptor: Between patients and healthy controls, no significant difference in CD8+ Simpson's diversity was found (P=0.060). Roughly 29 CD8+ CDR3 sequences were shared between patients and controls but appeared highly expressed in patients and within their immunodominant clones.

Genomic DNA was used as template for profiling of TCR beta VDJ combinations and CDR3 sequences. An Illumina HiSeq 2000 was used for TCR repertoire sequencing. The original methods were these. TRBV/TRBJ rearrangement plots, CDR3 size and DJ length profiles, and Simpson's diversity index were used to assess repertoires. The most abundant DNA sequence in the deep sequencing data was taken as the immunodominant clone. CDR3 amino acid sequences were checked for sharing across subjects and were also compared against the VDJdb database and published repertoires. The public reads were quality trimmed at Q25 with fastp and then assembled into clones with MiXCR by TCRdb, keeping productive beta chains. Identical CDR3 protein sequences are pooled into one entry, listed with their most common genes and DNA. The V and J calls were determined by TCRdb, not by the authors. The sample table shows around 180,000 distinct CDR3 sequences, and 64% are seen once. Together, the top ten hold 46% of the sample.

The CDR3 contains 15 residues, cysteine and phenylalanine counted. Of the read, only the CDR3 DNA is kept; its 45 bases are in frame from base 1. V is pared back by 0 bases and J by 1 base, with 11 bases lying between the germline termini. The germline V gene specifies SGDLS as CDR1 and YYNGEE as CDR2. This TCR derives from a human donor with severe aplastic anemia or a healthy control (not recorded which). Rearrangement joined TRBV9 to TRBJ2-7; the D segment cannot be called with confidence. Sequenced input: sorted CD4+, CD8+, or CD8+CD57+ T cells (not recorded which) from PBMCs. CDR3 sequence: CASSVGYSPSYEQYF. The sequenced DNA: TGTGCCAGCAGCGTAGGGTACAGTCCTTCCTACGAGCAGTACTTC.